This T cell receptor (beta chain) was observed in a study of blood T cell repertoires in COVID-19. This CDR3 spans 14 amino acids. Per germline, CDR1 SEHNR and CDR2 FQNEAQ (reference sequence). V was pared by 8 bases and J by 6 bases, with 7 bases of the junction left unmatched. Only in-frame clones appear in the TCRdb table, and some are missing; sequencing was by immunoSEQ multiplex PCR. The table records a few hundred thousand clones, more than 75% of them present only once. The sequencing input was peripheral blood. The TCR sequence derives from a human donor with acute or convalescent COVID-19. The donor label of this sample is uncertain. V usage is TRBV7-9 and J usage is TRBJ2-2, with 9 bases identical to TRBD1. The DNA for the CDR3 is TGTGCCAGCGCGTGGACAGGGGTCTCCGGGGAGCTGTTTTTT. Residues: CASAWTGVSGELFF.